Below are 15 T cell receptor beta chains sequenced from a single sample in a study of PD-1 blockade in classical Hodgkin lymphoma. The time point is: cycle 4 day 1 (C4D1), after 5 to 7 weeks of nivolumab. Every patient had relapsed following autologous stem cell transplantation, and cohorts differed in brentuximab vedotin exposure. Purified CD4+ T cells were obtained from thawed PBMCs through magnetic negative selection. Assay: immunoSEQ multiplex PCR; the TCRdb copy retains only in-frame clones and omits some. The sample yields some 30,000 clones, 80% to 95% seen once. Sequenced here: CD4+ T cells from blood, sampled before the fourth cycle of nivolumab. All receptors come from a human donor with classical Hodgkin lymphoma.

The chain combines TRBV6-1 with TRBJ1-5, with D possibly TRBD1 on 6 matching bases. The germline gives CDR1 MNHNS, CDR2 SASEGT. V shed 4 bases and J shed 0 bases, with 13 bases lying between them. CDR3 length: 16 residues. The CDR3 protein is CASSGLRGSSNQPQHF. CDR3 nucleotides: TGTGCCAGCAGTGGCTTGAGGGGGTCTAGCAATCAGCCCCAGCATTTT.

The chain carries TRBV30 and TRBJ2-7; D gene ambiguous. V lost 3 bases to trimming and J lost 4 bases, with 10 bases between them. CDR3 length: 12 amino acids. The germline V gene encodes CDR1 GTSNPN and CDR2 SVGIG (reference sequence). The CDR3 sequence: CAWSDTDYEQYF. The DNA for the CDR3 is TGTGCCTGGAGCGATACAGATTACGAGCAGTACTTC. Using reference TRBV30 and TRBJ2-7 for the parts outside the CDR3, the full variable domain is SQTIHQWPATLVQPVGSPLSLECTVEGTSNPNLYWYRQAAGRGLQLLFYSVGIGQISSEVPQNLSASRPQDRQFILSSKKLLLSDSGFYLCAWSDTDYEQYFGPGTRLTVT.

The gene calls are TRBV28 and TRBJ2-3; D gene uncertain. Germline V gene lookup returns CDR1 MDHEN and CDR2 SYDVKM. CDR3 length: 11 residues. V dropped 5 bases and J dropped 7 bases, with 7 bases sitting between them. The CDR3 nucleotides are TGTGCCAGCAGTCTCAGTTATACGCAGTATTTT. This gives the protein CASSLSYTQYF.

CDR3 residues: CASSLVDRNTGELFF. The DNA of the CDR3 is TGTGCCAGCAGCTTGGTAGACCGGAACACCGGGGAGCTGTTTTTT. J is TRBJ2-2 and V is TRBV5-5; no reliable D call. The CDR3 spans 15 residues. Germline-derived CDR1 and CDR2 are SGHKS and YYEKEE (reference sequence). Deletions cut 0 bases from V and 1 base from J, with 7 bases between.

This chain connects TRBV27 to TRBJ1-1, with 8 bases identical to TRBD1. J gave up 1 base and V 7 bases, and 5 bases lay outside the gene matches. There are 14 residues in the CDR3. Germline V gives CDR1 MNHEY, CDR2 SMNVEV (reference sequence). The CDR3 protein is CASNQGAGNTEAFF. The CDR3 DNA is TGTGCCAGCAACCAGGGGGCCGGGAACACTGAAGCTTTCTTT.

V gene TRBV27 combines with J gene TRBJ1-4; 10 bases map to TRBD1. Per the germline V gene, CDR1 is MNHEY and CDR2 is SMNVEV (reference sequence). CDR3 length: 16 amino acids. V was pared by 8 bases and J by 0 bases, with 6 bases of the junction left unmatched. CDR3 nucleotides: TGTGCCAGCCGACAGGGGGCGGGGGCAACTAATGAAAAACTGTTTTTT. Translating it yields CASRQGAGATNEKLFF.

The chain uses TRBV6-1 and TRBJ2-6; D possibly corresponds to TRBD1 (6 bases). Germline CDR1 and CDR2: MNHNS and SASEGT. The CDR3 covers 15 residues. The germline V and J ends were trimmed by 5 bases and 2 bases, with 10 bases remaining between them. Here the CDR3 DNA reads TGTGCCAGCAGTTCAGGGGCTACTGGGGCCAACGTCCTGACTTTC. This encodes CASSSGATGANVLTF.

This rearrangement joins TRBV18 to TRBJ1-4; unclear D gene. The V gene's germline CDR1 is KGHSH and CDR2 LQKENI. Trimming removed 3 bases at V and 8 bases at J, with 19 bases between. The CDR3 has 16 amino acids. The CDR3 DNA sequence: TGTGCCAGCTCACCCGACGGATACCGAATCAGGGAAAAACTGTTTTTT. Protein product: CASSPDGYRIREKLFF. The whole variable domain, filled in from reference TRBV18 and TRBJ1-4, reads NAGVMQNPRHLVRRRGQEARLRCSPMKGHSHVYWYRQLPEEGLKFMVYLQKENIIDESGMPKERFSAEFPKEGPSILRIQQVVRGDSAAYFCASSPDGYRIREKLFFGSGTQLSVL.

This chain links TRBV10-3 with TRBJ2-3; D not certain. The CDR3 has 13 amino acids. Germline values: CDR1 ENHRY, CDR2 SYGVKD. Trimming stripped 8 bases from V and 2 bases from J, with 11 bases between. This chain's CDR3 is CAIRRQDTDTQYF. The CDR3 region has the DNA TGTGCCATCCGTCGCCAAGACACAGATACGCAGTATTTT.

The chain is built from TRBV28 and TRBJ1-1, with D unresolved. Germline values: CDR1 MDHEN, CDR2 SYDVKM. The CDR3 has 18 residues. Trimming cost V 3 bases and J 1 base, with 21 bases left between them. The chain's CDR3 is CASSFLPGRLSANTEAFF. The CDR3 region has the DNA TGTGCCAGCAGTTTTTTGCCAGGAAGACTCTCGGCGAACACTGAAGCTTTCTTT. Full variable domain (outside the CDR3, taken from reference TRBV28 and TRBJ1-1): DVKVTQSSRYLVKRTGEKVFLECVQDMDHENMFWYRQDPGLGLRLIYFSYDVKMKEKGDIPEGYSVSREKKERFSLILESASTNQTSMYLCASSFLPGRLSANTEAFFGQGTRLTVV.

The chain recombines TRBV2 with TRBJ2-1; no definite D call. The CDR3 loop spans 15 amino acids. V was pared by 5 bases and J by 4 bases, with 15 bases between. The germline V gene encodes CDR1 SNHLY and CDR2 FYNNEI. CDR3 DNA sequence: TGTGCCAGCAGTCTCGAGATTGATTCATACAATGAGCAGTTCTTC. It encodes CASSLEIDSYNEQFF.

The CDR3 DNA reads TGCGCCAGCAGCTTGGAGTGGACTAGTAATGAGCAGTTCTTC. It encodes CASSLEWTSNEQFF. This chain connects TRBV5-1 to TRBJ2-1; 7 bases are shared with TRBD2. With 0 bases clipped from V and 7 bases from J, the junction kept 4 bases outside the gene matches. This CDR3 has 14 amino acids. From germline, CDR1 is SGHRS and CDR2 YFSETQ.

This chain connects TRBV2 to TRBJ2-3, with 7 bases that match TRBD1. Losses at the gene ends were 7 bases for V and 4 bases for J; bases not matched to a gene: 8. The CDR3 extends over 14 amino acids. Per the germline V gene, CDR1 is SNHLY and CDR2 is FYNNEI. This chain's CDR3 is CASNLGRGSDTQYF. In DNA form, the CDR3 reads TGTGCCAGCAACCTGGGCAGGGGGTCAGATACGCAGTATTTT.

This chain joins TRBV2 and TRBJ2-1, with 9 bases identical to TRBD2. The CDR3 covers 14 residues. J lost 8 bases, V lost 3 bases, and 5 bases had no gene match. Germline assignment: CDR1 SNHLY and CDR2 FYNNEI. This chain's CDR3 is CASSDGSGSYEQFF. The CDR3 nucleotides are TGTGCCAGCAGTGATGGTAGCGGGAGCTATGAGCAGTTCTTC.

The gene calls are TRBV5-4 and TRBJ2-1; 12 bases agree with TRBD2. V shed 4 bases, J shed 3 bases, and the junction held 5 bases outside the gene matches. Germline loops: CDR1 SGHNT, CDR2 YYREEE (reference sequence). This CDR3 is built from 16 residues. The CDR3 sequence: CASSRGTSGFYNEQFF. DNA of the CDR3: TGTGCCAGCAGCCGGGGGACTAGCGGGTTCTACAATGAGCAGTTCTTC.